Listed below are T cell receptor beta chains from one sample, sequenced in a study of technical replicates of blood from four donors. TCRdb's table, derived via immunoSEQ multiplex PCR, lists solely in-frame clones and lacks some. This table holds around 15,000 clones, 85% to 90% found once. The sequenced sample consisted of PBMCs. The receptors derive from a human donor in good health. Both conserved end residues are part of each CDR3. D genes are given only for firm matches. Clone size appears in some rows only: once, few, many, or a class for an expanded clone.

CDR3aa: CASTPPGSQLHEQYF; CDR3nt: TGTGCCAGCACCCCTCCCGGGTCTCAGCTCCACGAGCAGTACTTC; j_gene: TRBJ2-7; v_gene: TRBV2; d_gene: NA; abundance: NA
CDR3aa: CASSYPPLAGGYEQYF; CDR3nt: TGTGCCAGCAGTTATCCTCCACTAGCGGGAGGGTACGAGCAGTACTTC; j_gene: TRBJ2-7; v_gene: TRBV28; d_gene: TRBD2; abundance: NA
CDR3aa: CASSPSGTGVHEQYF; CDR3nt: TGTGCCAGCTCACCCTCGGGGACAGGGGTCCACGAGCAGTACTTC; j_gene: TRBJ2-7; v_gene: TRBV18; d_gene: TRBD1; abundance: NA
CDR3aa: CASSPSTESYEQYF; CDR3nt: TGTGCCAGCAGTCCATCGACGGAGTCCTACGAGCAGTACTTC; j_gene: TRBJ2-7; v_gene: TRBV27; d_gene: NA; abundance: NA
CDR3aa: CAWSEGQGASYYGYTF; CDR3nt: TGTGCCTGGAGCGAGGGACAGGGAGCCTCTTACTATGGCTACACCTTC; j_gene: TRBJ1-2; v_gene: TRBV30; d_gene: TRBD1; abundance: NA
CDR3aa: CASRRAGVNYNEQFF; CDR3nt: TGTGCCAGTAGACGAGCGGGAGTAAACTACAATGAGCAGTTCTTC; j_gene: TRBJ2-1; v_gene: TRBV19; d_gene: TRBD2; abundance: NA
CDR3aa: CASSYPKGGGPGEQFF; CDR3nt: TGTGCCAGCAGTTACCCGAAGGGGGGAGGGCCGGGCGAGCAGTTCTTC; j_gene: TRBJ2-1; v_gene: TRBV6-6; d_gene: NA; abundance: NA
CDR3aa: CASSSGTGSETQYF; CDR3nt: TGTGCCAGCAGTAGCGGGACAGGGTCGGAGACCCAGTACTTC; j_gene: TRBJ2-5; v_gene: TRBV6-5; d_gene: TRBD1; abundance: NA
CDR3aa: CASSSGLISGNTIYF; CDR3nt: TGCGCCAGCAGCTCCGGACTCATCTCTGGAAACACCATATATTTT; j_gene: TRBJ1-3; v_gene: TRBV5-1; d_gene: NA; abundance: NA
CDR3aa: CASRKRTGDDEQFF; CDR3nt: TGTGCCAGCCGAAAACGAACAGGGGACGATGAGCAGTTCTTC; j_gene: TRBJ2-1; v_gene: TRBV6-1; d_gene: TRBD1; abundance: NA
CDR3aa: CASSLESSGTASYEQYF; CDR3nt: TGTGCCAGCAGCTTGGAGAGTTCCGGGACAGCCTCCTACGAGCAGTACTTC; j_gene: TRBJ2-7; v_gene: TRBV5-8; d_gene: TRBD1; abundance: NA
CDR3aa: CASSAYGQVGTGELFF; CDR3nt: TGTGCCAGCAGCGCCTATGGGCAGGTTGGGACCGGGGAGCTGTTTTTT; j_gene: TRBJ2-2; v_gene: TRBV7-6; d_gene: NA; abundance: few
CDR3aa: CASSQGLGDKTDEQFF; CDR3nt: TGCGCCAGCAGCCAAGGGCTCGGGGACAAGACCGATGAGCAGTTCTTC; j_gene: TRBJ2-1; v_gene: TRBV4-1; d_gene: NA; abundance: NA
CDR3aa: CASSFPGLAEAYNEQFF; CDR3nt: TGTGCCAGCAGTTTCCCCGGACTAGCGGAGGCCTACAATGAGCAGTTCTTC; j_gene: TRBJ2-1; v_gene: TRBV27; d_gene: TRBD2; abundance: few
CDR3aa: CASSPRGPGQETQYF; CDR3nt: TGTGCCAGCTCACCACGGGGCCCTGGCCAAGAGACCCAGTACTTC; j_gene: TRBJ2-5; v_gene: TRBV18; d_gene: NA; abundance: NA
CDR3aa: CASSPGTSGAGEQFF; CDR3nt: TGCGCCAGCAGCCCAGGGACTAGCGGAGCAGGTGAGCAGTTCTTC; j_gene: TRBJ2-1; v_gene: TRBV5-1; d_gene: TRBD2; abundance: NA
CDR3aa: CASSGQGGAFF; CDR3nt: TGTGCCAGCAGTGGACAGGGTGGTGCTTTCTTT; j_gene: TRBJ1-1; v_gene: TRBV6-5; d_gene: TRBD1; abundance: NA
CDR3aa: CASSFGGVNTEAFF; CDR3nt: TGTGCCAGCAGTTTCGGGGGGGTGAACACTGAAGCTTTCTTT; j_gene: TRBJ1-1; v_gene: TRBV28; d_gene: NA; abundance: few
CDR3aa: CASSELDRQETQYF; CDR3nt: TGTGCCAGCAGTGAATTAGACAGGCAAGAGACCCAGTACTTC; j_gene: TRBJ2-5; v_gene: TRBV2; d_gene: NA; abundance: NA
CDR3aa: CASSLKAGGNTGELFF; CDR3nt: TGTGCCAGCAGTTTGAAAGCGGGAGGAAACACCGGGGAGCTGTTTTTT; j_gene: TRBJ2-2; v_gene: TRBV28; d_gene: TRBD2; abundance: NA
CDR3aa: CASSLDRGDYGYTF; CDR3nt: TGTGCCAGCAGCTTGGACAGGGGAGACTATGGCTACACCTTC; j_gene: TRBJ1-2; v_gene: TRBV5-4; d_gene: TRBD1; abundance: few
CDR3aa: CATGRGMWGYTF; CDR3nt: TGTGCCACAGGAAGGGGGATGTGGGGCTACACCTTC; j_gene: TRBJ1-2; v_gene: TRBV19; d_gene: NA; abundance: NA
CDR3aa: CASSSRLAGETQYF; CDR3nt: TGTGCCAGCAGTTCAAGACTAGCGGGAGAGACCCAGTACTTC; j_gene: TRBJ2-5; v_gene: TRBV27; d_gene: TRBD2; abundance: NA
CDR3aa: CAISESIASGESDLQYF; CDR3nt: TGTGCCATCAGTGAGTCGATTGCTAGCGGGGAGTCAGATTTGCAGTATTTT; j_gene: TRBJ2-3; v_gene: TRBV10-3; d_gene: TRBD2; abundance: NA
CDR3aa: CASSRDDTAGANVLTF; CDR3nt: TGTGCCAGCAGCCGAGACGACACAGCCGGGGCCAACGTCCTGACTTTC; j_gene: TRBJ2-6; v_gene: TRBV9; d_gene: NA; abundance: few
CDR3aa: CASSTTGYTGELFF; CDR3nt: TGTGCCAGTAGTACGACAGGGTACACCGGGGAGCTGTTTTTT; j_gene: TRBJ2-2; v_gene: TRBV19; d_gene: TRBD1; abundance: NA
CDR3aa: CASSSRGNEQFF; CDR3nt: TGTGCCAGCAGTTCAAGGGGCAATGAGCAGTTCTTC; j_gene: TRBJ2-1; v_gene: TRBV6-6; d_gene: NA; abundance: NA
CDR3aa: CASSSPRDGYTF; CDR3nt: TGTGCCAGCAGCTCGCCGCGGGATGGCTACACCTTC; j_gene: TRBJ1-2; v_gene: TRBV7-9; d_gene: NA; abundance: NA
CDR3aa: CAISESVRKYGGTSNEQYF; CDR3nt: TGTGCCATCAGTGAGTCGGTTCGGAAATACGGCGGGACTTCAAATGAGCAGTACTTC; j_gene: TRBJ2-7; v_gene: TRBV10-3; d_gene: NA; abundance: NA
CDR3aa: CSVDPGLAFEEQFF; CDR3nt: TGCAGCGTTGATCCGGGACTAGCTTTCGAGGAGCAGTTCTTC; j_gene: TRBJ2-1; v_gene: TRBV29-1; d_gene: TRBD2; abundance: NA
CDR3aa: CASLAGGLSSYNEQFF; CDR3nt: TGTGCCAGTTTAGCGGGAGGCCTAAGCTCCTACAATGAGCAGTTCTTC; j_gene: TRBJ2-1; v_gene: TRBV28; d_gene: TRBD2; abundance: NA
CDR3aa: CASSLSRLVNEQFF; CDR3nt: TGTGCCAGCAGTTTATCCCGACTAGTGAATGAGCAGTTCTTC; j_gene: TRBJ2-1; v_gene: TRBV27; d_gene: NA; abundance: NA
CDR3aa: CASCGGGATNEKLFF; CDR3nt: TGTGCCAGCTGCGGGGGAGGCGCAACTAATGAAAAACTGTTTTTT; j_gene: TRBJ1-4; v_gene: TRBV6-5; d_gene: NA; abundance: NA
CDR3aa: CASSLLVVDTQYF; CDR3nt: TGCGCCAGCAGCTTACTAGTGGTAGATACGCAGTATTTT; j_gene: TRBJ2-3; v_gene: TRBV5-1; d_gene: NA; abundance: NA
CDR3aa: CASSESVEVGVYGYTF; CDR3nt: TGCGCCAGCAGTGAATCGGTTGAGGTGGGAGTCTATGGCTACACCTTC; j_gene: TRBJ1-2; v_gene: TRBV10-2; d_gene: NA; abundance: NA
CDR3aa: CSAHYNEQFF; CDR3nt: TGCAGTGCTCACTACAATGAGCAGTTCTTC; j_gene: TRBJ2-1; v_gene: TRBV20-1; d_gene: NA; abundance: few
CDR3aa: CASSQQAQETQYF; CDR3nt: TGTGCCAGCAGCCAGCAGGCACAAGAGACCCAGTACTTC; j_gene: TRBJ2-5; v_gene: TRBV14; d_gene: NA; abundance: NA
CDR3aa: CASSEGGHNEQFF; CDR3nt: TGTGCCAGCAGCGAGGGAGGGCATAATGAGCAGTTCTTC; j_gene: TRBJ2-1; v_gene: TRBV11-3; d_gene: TRBD2; abundance: NA
CDR3aa: CASSEAGRSASTDTQYF; CDR3nt: TGTGCCAGCAGTGAAGCGGGGCGAAGCGCAAGCACAGATACGCAGTATTTT; j_gene: TRBJ2-3; v_gene: TRBV6-1; d_gene: NA; abundance: NA
CDR3aa: CASSIRDTEAFF; CDR3nt: TGTGCCAGCAGTATCAGGGACACTGAAGCTTTCTTT; j_gene: TRBJ1-1; v_gene: TRBV7-9; d_gene: NA; abundance: NA
CDR3aa: CASRRTGGSATNEKLFF; CDR3nt: TGTGCCAGCAGGAGGACAGGGGGGTCCGCAACTAATGAAAAACTGTTTTTT; j_gene: TRBJ1-4; v_gene: TRBV2; d_gene: TRBD1; abundance: NA
CDR3aa: CASTPGGGGSRDEQFF; CDR3nt: TGTGCCAGCACCCCCGGAGGCGGCGGGAGTCGGGATGAGCAGTTCTTC; j_gene: TRBJ2-1; v_gene: TRBV7-2; d_gene: TRBD2; abundance: NA
CDR3aa: CASSSQSGSGNTIYF; CDR3nt: TGTGCCAGCAGCTCCCAATCAGGCTCTGGAAACACCATATATTTT; j_gene: TRBJ1-3; v_gene: TRBV7-9; d_gene: NA; abundance: once
CDR3aa: CASFPGGNTEAFF; CDR3nt: TGTGCCTCCTTCCCGGGGGGGAACACTGAAGCTTTCTTT; j_gene: TRBJ1-1; v_gene: TRBV27; d_gene: NA; abundance: NA
CDR3aa: CATTLAGSYNEQFF; CDR3nt: TGTGCCACGACCCTAGCGGGATCTTACAATGAGCAGTTCTTC; j_gene: TRBJ2-1; v_gene: TRBV19; d_gene: TRBD2; abundance: NA
CDR3aa: CASNGQGNYGYTF; CDR3nt: TGTGCCAGCAATGGACAGGGTAACTATGGCTACACCTTC; j_gene: TRBJ1-2; v_gene: TRBV6-1; d_gene: TRBD1; abundance: once
CDR3aa: CASSVQRGTEAFF; CDR3nt: TGCGCCAGCAGCGTGCAACGGGGCACTGAAGCTTTCTTT; j_gene: TRBJ1-1; v_gene: TRBV5-1; d_gene: NA; abundance: NA
CDR3aa: CASSLDRAHYGYTF; CDR3nt: TGTGCCAGCAGCCTGGACAGGGCCCACTATGGCTACACCTTC; j_gene: TRBJ1-2; v_gene: TRBV27; d_gene: TRBD1; abundance: NA
CDR3aa: CASRDSSGYEQYF; CDR3nt: TGCGCCAGCAGAGACTCCTCCGGGTATGAGCAGTACTTC; j_gene: TRBJ2-7; v_gene: TRBV10-2; d_gene: NA; abundance: NA
CDR3aa: CASSPSSENTEAFF; CDR3nt: TGCGCCAGCAGCCCTAGTTCAGAAAACACTGAAGCTTTCTTT; j_gene: TRBJ1-1; v_gene: TRBV10-1; d_gene: NA; abundance: NA
CDR3aa: CASSESGLAGILYEQYF; CDR3nt: TGCGCCAGCAGTGAGTCGGGACTAGCGGGAATTCTCTACGAGCAGTACTTC; j_gene: TRBJ2-7; v_gene: TRBV10-1; d_gene: TRBD2; abundance: NA
CDR3aa: CASRDYPTYEQYF; CDR3nt: TGTGCCAGTCGGGACTATCCTACCTACGAGCAGTACTTC; j_gene: TRBJ2-7; v_gene: TRBV27; d_gene: TRBD2; abundance: NA
CDR3aa: CASSPTPGQGSSYEQYF; CDR3nt: TGTGCCAGCAGCCCAACGCCGGGACAGGGGAGCTCCTACGAGCAGTACTTC; j_gene: TRBJ2-7; v_gene: TRBV7-9; d_gene: TRBD1; abundance: NA
CDR3aa: CASSPWGGLYEQYF; CDR3nt: TGTGCCAGCAGTCCCTGGGGAGGCCTCTACGAGCAGTACTTC; j_gene: TRBJ2-7; v_gene: TRBV27; d_gene: NA; abundance: NA
CDR3aa: CASSILTTTYNEQFF; CDR3nt: TGTGCCAGTAGTATTTTGACGACAACCTACAATGAGCAGTTCTTC; j_gene: TRBJ2-1; v_gene: TRBV19; d_gene: NA; abundance: NA
CDR3aa: CASVDRPGSGNTIYF; CDR3nt: TGCGCCAGCGTCGACAGGCCAGGCTCTGGAAACACCATATATTTT; j_gene: TRBJ1-3; v_gene: TRBV5-1; d_gene: NA; abundance: NA
CDR3aa: CAIPQSHSNQPQHF; CDR3nt: TGTGCCATCCCACAGAGTCATAGCAATCAGCCCCAGCATTTT; j_gene: TRBJ1-5; v_gene: TRBV19; d_gene: NA; abundance: NA
CDR3aa: CASSPGLSGPRAYEQYF; CDR3nt: TGTGCCAGCAGTCCCGGACTCTCTGGCCCCCGAGCCTACGAGCAGTACTTC; j_gene: TRBJ2-7; v_gene: TRBV27; d_gene: NA; abundance: NA